The sequence of this T cell receptor (beta chain) was determined in a study of T cell responses to AZD1222 COVID-19 vaccine. Profiling relied on immunoSEQ multiplex PCR, and the TCRdb table lists in-frame clones only, not all of them. The profile covers 18,000 or so clones, with about nine tenths appearing a single time and roughly 9.4% taken by the ten largest. Of note for this clone: Its antigen is unidentified.

V lost 5 bases to trimming and J lost 5 bases; unmatched junction nucleotides: 7. The CDR3 contains 15 residues. From germline, CDR1 is SNHLY and CDR2 FYNNEI. Study-wide findings and caveats: Clonal diversity was possibly underestimated; the donors were predominantly white British and more often female. Only a handful of individuals given AZD1222 were seropositive at baseline.

The study pooled second doses at about 4 or about 12 weeks. This specimen consisted of peripheral blood, obtained 28 days after the second AZD1222 dose. The TCR originated in an adult who received the AZD1222 COVID-19 vaccine. The J gene is TRBJ1-2, the V gene TRBV2; 11 bases map to TRBD1. CDR3 sequence (DNA): TGTGCCAGCAGTCCCCGGACAGGGGGCGAATATGGCTACACCTTC. Its protein is CASSPRTGGEYGYTF.